One and the same sample provided the 12 T cell receptor beta chains below, sequenced in a study of cytomegalovirus exposure and HLA in healthy donors. Primers for the PCR totalled 60 Vbeta and 13 Jbeta. Some clones are missing from TCRdb's copy, which holds only in-frame ones; the method was immunoSEQ multiplex PCR. The sample contains fewer than 200,000 clones, more than 85% of which appear only once. Sequencing was carried out using PBMCs. Receptors were obtained from a girl under three years old in good health and CMV-seronegative.

The chain carries TRBV5-4 and TRBJ2-7, with TRBD2 identical over 8 bases. The CDR3 covers 16 residues. CDR1 SGHNT and CDR2 YYREEE come from the germline V gene (reference sequence). The CDR3 sequence: CATKVVAGGEVYEQYF. The CDR3 DNA follows: TGTGCTACGAAAGTGGTGGCGGGAGGTGAGGTTTACGAGCAGTACTTC.

This chain connects TRBV13 to TRBJ1-3, with D hard to call. V was pared by 3 bases and J by 1 base, with 13 bases between. The CDR3 contains 16 residues. Looked up from germline, CDR1 is PRHDT and CDR2 is FYEKMQ (reference sequence). CDR3 in DNA: TGTGCCAGCAGCTTGAAGGAGGGTAATTCTGGAAACACCATATATTTT. This encodes CASSLKEGNSGNTIYF. The variable domain in full, completed from reference TRBV13 and TRBJ1-3, reads AAGVIQSPRHLIKEKRETATLKCYPIPRHDTVYWYQQGPGQDPQFLISFYEKMQSDKGSIPDRFSAQQFSDYHSELNMSSLELGDSALYFCASSLKEGNSGNTIYFGEGSWLTVV.

The chain recombines TRBV13 with TRBJ2-5; TRBD2 matches at 9 bases. The CDR3 runs 16 residues. With 5 bases clipped from V and 5 bases from J, the junction kept 12 bases outside the gene matches. In germline, CDR1 is PRHDT, CDR2 FYEKMQ (reference sequence). In nucleotides, the CDR3 is TGTGCCAGCAGCAGTCTAGCGGGAACGAACGGGGAGACCCAGTACTTC. It translates to CASSSLAGTNGETQYF.

V gene TRBV27 combines with J gene TRBJ1-2, with 8 positions matching TRBD1. This CDR3 is built from 14 residues. The germline gives CDR1 MNHEY, CDR2 SMNVEV (reference sequence). With 6 bases clipped from V and 3 bases from J, the junction kept 6 bases outside the gene matches. The CDR3 region is CASRHTGGDYGYTF. For the CDR3, the DNA is TGTGCCAGCAGACACACAGGGGGGGACTATGGCTACACCTTC.

The rearrangement joins TRBV6-1 to TRBJ2-7, with a tentative D call TRBD1 (6 bases). Trimming left V 3 bases short and J 0 bases short, with 12 bases between. CDR3 length: 15 amino acids. Germline CDR1 MNHNS, CDR2 SASEGT. The CDR3 region is CASSELGTFSYEQYF. The CDR3 DNA is TGTGCCAGCAGTGAGCTAGGGACATTCTCCTACGAGCAGTACTTC.

The CDR3 reads CASSPRPVTNEKLFF. In DNA, the CDR3 is TGTGCCAGCAGTCCCCGTCCCGTAACTAATGAAAAACTGTTTTTT. The V and J genes are TRBV6-6 and TRBJ1-4; D not certain. There are 15 residues in the CDR3. Germline CDR1 reads MNHNY; CDR2 reads SVGAGI (reference sequence). V was trimmed by 5 bases and J by 1 base, leaving 11 bases between them.

The chain couples TRBV13 to TRBJ2-5; 11 bases map to TRBD2. The CDR3 totals 18 residues. Looked up from germline, CDR1 is PRHDT and CDR2 is FYEKMQ (reference sequence). Unmatched junction bases numbered 12, after V lost 4 bases and J lost 2 bases. CDR3 amino acids: CASSSLISGGATQETQYF. CDR3 in DNA: TGTGCCAGCAGCTCCCTGATTAGCGGGGGGGCCACACAAGAGACCCAGTACTTC. Together with reference TRBV13 and TRBJ2-5, the CDR3 gives the full variable domain: AAGVIQSPRHLIKEKRETATLKCYPIPRHDTVYWYQQGPGQDPQFLISFYEKMQSDKGSIPDRFSAQQFSDYHSELNMSSLELGDSALYFCASSSLISGGATQETQYFGPGTRLLVL.

The chain links TRBV7-6 to TRBJ2-7; D ambiguous. Germline V gene data show CDR1 as SGHVS and CDR2 as FNYEAQ. The CDR3 sequence is 13 residues long. V was shortened by 3 bases and J by 1 base, with 7 bases between the two germline ends. The CDR3 sequence is CASSLSHSYEQYF. The CDR3 DNA follows: TGTGCCAGCAGCTTGAGTCATTCCTACGAGCAGTACTTC.

This rearrangement joins TRBV9 to TRBJ2-6; a weak D match, TRBD2 (5 bases). The CDR3 is 16 amino acids. From germline, CDR1 is SGDLS and CDR2 YYNGEE. V was shortened by 4 bases and J by 0 bases, with 11 bases between the two germline ends. The DNA of the CDR3 is TGTGCCAGCAGCCGGGGTTTTTACTCTGGGGCCAACGTCCTGACTTTC. Translated: CASSRGFYSGANVLTF.

This clone has just a few counts. This CDR3 is CASSQLAGDVMYNEQFF. The DNA of the CDR3 is TGCGCCAGCAGCCAATTGGCGGGAGACGTAATGTACAATGAGCAGTTCTTC. The V call is TRBV4-1, the J call TRBJ2-1; 7 bases agree with TRBD2. J was trimmed by 4 bases and V by 2 bases; bases with no gene match: 11. Per the germline V gene, CDR1 is MGHRA and CDR2 is YSYEKL. The CDR3 covers 17 residues.

V and J are TRBV5-6 and TRBJ1-2, with TRBD1 matching 11 bases. Germline values: CDR1 SGHDT, CDR2 YYEEEE. The CDR3 loop spans 18 amino acids. Trimming removed 5 bases from V and 2 bases from J; junction bases left unmatched: 14. The DNA for the CDR3 is TGTGCCAGCAGTTTACATATACGGACAGGGGGCGCGAACTATGGCTACACCTTC. Its translation is CASSLHIRTGGANYGYTF.

The rearrangement uses TRBV6-6 and TRBJ2-1; 12 bases match TRBD1. The V and J ends lost 6 bases and 5 bases, in that order; junction bases with no gene match: 5. The CDR3 is 15 residues long. Germline CDR1 is MNHNY and CDR2 is SVGAGI (reference sequence). CDR3 DNA: TGTGCCAGCAGAAACCGGGACAGGGGGCACAATGAGCAGTTCTTC. It yields the protein CASRNRDRGHNEQFF.